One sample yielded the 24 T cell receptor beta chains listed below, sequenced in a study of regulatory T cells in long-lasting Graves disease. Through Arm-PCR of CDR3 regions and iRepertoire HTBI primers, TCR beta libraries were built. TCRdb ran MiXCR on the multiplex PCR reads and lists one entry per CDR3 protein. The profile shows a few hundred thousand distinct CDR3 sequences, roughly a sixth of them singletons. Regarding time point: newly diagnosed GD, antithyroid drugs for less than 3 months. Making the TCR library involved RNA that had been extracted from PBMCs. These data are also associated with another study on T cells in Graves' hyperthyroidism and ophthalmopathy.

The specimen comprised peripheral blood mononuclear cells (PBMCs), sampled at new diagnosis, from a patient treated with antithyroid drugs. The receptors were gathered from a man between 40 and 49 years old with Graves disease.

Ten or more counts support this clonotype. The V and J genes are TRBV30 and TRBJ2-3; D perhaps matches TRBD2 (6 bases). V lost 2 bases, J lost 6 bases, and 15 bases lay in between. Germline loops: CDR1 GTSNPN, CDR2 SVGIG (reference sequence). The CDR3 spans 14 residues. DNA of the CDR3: TGTGCCTGGAGTTTCTGGGGCCGGGAGGATACGCAGTATTTT. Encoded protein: CAWSFWGREDTQYF. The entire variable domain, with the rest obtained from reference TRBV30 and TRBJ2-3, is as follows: SQTIHQWPATLVQPVGSPLSLECTVEGTSNPNLYWYRQAAGRGLQLLFYSVGIGQISSEVPQNLSASRPQDRQFILSSKKLLLSDSGFYLCAWSFWGREDTQYFGPGTRLTVL.

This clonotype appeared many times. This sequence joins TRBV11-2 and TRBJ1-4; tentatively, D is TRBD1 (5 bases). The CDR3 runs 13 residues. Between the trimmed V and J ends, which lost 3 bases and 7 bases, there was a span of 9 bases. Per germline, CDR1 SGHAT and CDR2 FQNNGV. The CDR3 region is CASSLGRAEKLFF. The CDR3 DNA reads TGTGCCAGCAGCTTGGGCAGGGCTGAAAAACTGTTTTTT. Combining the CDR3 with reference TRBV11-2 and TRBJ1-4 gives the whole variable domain EAGVAQSPRYKIIEKRQSVAFWCNPISGHATLYWYQQILGQGPKLLIQFQNNGVVDDSQLPKDRFSAERLKGVDSTLKIQPAKLEDSAVYLCASSLGRAEKLFFGSGTQLSVL.

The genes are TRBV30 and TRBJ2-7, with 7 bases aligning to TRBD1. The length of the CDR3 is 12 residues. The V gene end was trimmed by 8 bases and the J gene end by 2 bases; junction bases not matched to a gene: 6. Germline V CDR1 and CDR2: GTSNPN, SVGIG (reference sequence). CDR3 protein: CATLTGAYEQYF. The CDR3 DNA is TGTGCCACTTTAACAGGGGCCTACGAGCAGTACTTC.

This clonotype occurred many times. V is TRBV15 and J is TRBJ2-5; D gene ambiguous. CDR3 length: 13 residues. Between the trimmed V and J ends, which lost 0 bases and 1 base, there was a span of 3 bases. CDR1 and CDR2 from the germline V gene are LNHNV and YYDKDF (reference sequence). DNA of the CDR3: TGTGCCACCAGCAGAGAAAGCCAAGAGACCCAGTACTTC. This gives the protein CATSRESQETQYF.

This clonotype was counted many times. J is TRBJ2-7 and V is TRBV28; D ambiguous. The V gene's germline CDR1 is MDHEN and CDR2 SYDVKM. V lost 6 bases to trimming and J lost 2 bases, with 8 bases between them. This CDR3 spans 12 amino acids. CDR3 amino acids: CASSYSAYEQYF. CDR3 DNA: TGTGCCAGCAGCTACAGCGCCTACGAGCAGTACTTC.

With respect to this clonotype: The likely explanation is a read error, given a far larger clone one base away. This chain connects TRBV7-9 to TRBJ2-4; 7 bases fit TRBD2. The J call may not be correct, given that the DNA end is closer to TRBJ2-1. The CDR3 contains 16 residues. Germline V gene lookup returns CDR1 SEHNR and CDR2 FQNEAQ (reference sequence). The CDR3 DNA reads TGTGCCAGCAGCCGAGTTGGAGCGGGGTCTTCCTACGAGCAGTTCTTC. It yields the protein CASSRVGAGSSYEQFF.

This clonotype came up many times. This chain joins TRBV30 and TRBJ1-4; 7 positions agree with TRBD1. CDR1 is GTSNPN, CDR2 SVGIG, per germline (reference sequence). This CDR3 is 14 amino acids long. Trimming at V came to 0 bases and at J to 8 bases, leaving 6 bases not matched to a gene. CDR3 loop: CAWSVRGGLEKLFF. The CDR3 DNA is TGTGCCTGGAGTGTACGAGGGGGCTTGGAAAAACTGTTTTTT.

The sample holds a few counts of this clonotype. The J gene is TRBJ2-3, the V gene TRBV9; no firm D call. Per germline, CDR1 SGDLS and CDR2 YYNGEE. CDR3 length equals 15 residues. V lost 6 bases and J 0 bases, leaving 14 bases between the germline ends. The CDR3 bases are TGTGCCAGCACCCAGGACGCTCCTAGCACAGATACGCAGTATTTT. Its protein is CASTQDAPSTDTQYF.

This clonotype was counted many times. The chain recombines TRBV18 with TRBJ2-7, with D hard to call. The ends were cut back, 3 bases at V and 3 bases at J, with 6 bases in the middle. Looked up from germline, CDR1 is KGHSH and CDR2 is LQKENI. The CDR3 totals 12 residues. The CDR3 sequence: CASSPDLYEQYF. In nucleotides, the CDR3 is TGTGCCAGCTCACCGGACCTCTACGAGCAGTACTTC.

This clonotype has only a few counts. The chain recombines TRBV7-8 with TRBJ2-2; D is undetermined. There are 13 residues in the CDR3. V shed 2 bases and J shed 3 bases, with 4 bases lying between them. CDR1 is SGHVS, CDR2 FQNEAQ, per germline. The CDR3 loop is CASSLLYTGELFF. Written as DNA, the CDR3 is TGTGCCAGCAGCTTACTTTACACCGGGGAGCTGTTTTTT.

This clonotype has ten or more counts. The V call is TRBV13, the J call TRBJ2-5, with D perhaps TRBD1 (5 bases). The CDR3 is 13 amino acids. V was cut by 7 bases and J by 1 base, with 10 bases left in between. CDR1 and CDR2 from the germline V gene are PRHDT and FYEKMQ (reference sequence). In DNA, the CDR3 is TGTGCCAGCAAAGACAGATTCCAAGAGACCCAGTACTTC. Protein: CASKDRFQETQYF.

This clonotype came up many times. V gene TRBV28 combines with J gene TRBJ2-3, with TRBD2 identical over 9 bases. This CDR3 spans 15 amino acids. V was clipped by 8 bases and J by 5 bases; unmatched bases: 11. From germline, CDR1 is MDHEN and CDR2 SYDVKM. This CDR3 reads CASGLSAGGQDTQYF. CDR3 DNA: TGTGCCAGCGGTCTTTCGGCGGGGGGGCAAGATACGCAGTATTTT.

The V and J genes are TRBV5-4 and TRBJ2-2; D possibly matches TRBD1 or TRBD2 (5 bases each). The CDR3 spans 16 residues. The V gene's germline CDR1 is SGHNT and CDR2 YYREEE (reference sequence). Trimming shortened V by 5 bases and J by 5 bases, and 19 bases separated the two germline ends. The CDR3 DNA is TGTGCCAGCAGTCTTGGGCCGGGACGGCGAACCGGGGAGCTGTTTTTT. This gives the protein CASSLGPGRRTGELFF.

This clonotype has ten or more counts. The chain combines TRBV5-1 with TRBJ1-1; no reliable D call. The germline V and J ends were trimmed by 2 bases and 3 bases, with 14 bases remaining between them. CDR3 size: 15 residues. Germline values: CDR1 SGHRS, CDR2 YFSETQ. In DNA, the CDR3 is TGCGCCAGCAGCTTATTCTCTTGGGAGGACACTGAAGCTTTCTTT. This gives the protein CASSLFSWEDTEAFF.

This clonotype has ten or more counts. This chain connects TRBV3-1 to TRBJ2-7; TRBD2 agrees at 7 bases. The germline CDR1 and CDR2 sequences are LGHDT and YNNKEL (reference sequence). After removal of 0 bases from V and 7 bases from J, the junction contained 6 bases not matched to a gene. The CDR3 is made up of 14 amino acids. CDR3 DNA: TGTGCCAGCAGCCAAGATTGGACTAGTCAAGAGCAGTACTTC. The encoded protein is CASSQDWTSQEQYF.

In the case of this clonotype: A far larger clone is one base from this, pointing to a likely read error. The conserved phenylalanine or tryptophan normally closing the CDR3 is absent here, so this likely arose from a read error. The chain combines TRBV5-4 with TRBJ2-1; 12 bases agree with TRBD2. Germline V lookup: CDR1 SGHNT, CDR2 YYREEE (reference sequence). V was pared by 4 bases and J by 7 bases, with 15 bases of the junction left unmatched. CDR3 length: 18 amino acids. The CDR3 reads CASSQDYPTSGGLNEQFL. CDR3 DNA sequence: TGTGCCAGCAGCCAAGATTACCCGACTAGCGGGGGATTGAATGAGCAGTTCCTC.

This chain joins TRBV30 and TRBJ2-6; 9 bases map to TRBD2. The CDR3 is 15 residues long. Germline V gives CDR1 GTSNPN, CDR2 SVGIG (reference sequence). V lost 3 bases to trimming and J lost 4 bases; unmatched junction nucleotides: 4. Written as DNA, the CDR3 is TGTGCCTGGAGGCGGGAGGGGGCAGGGGCCAACGTCCTGACTTTC. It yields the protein CAWRREGAGANVLTF.

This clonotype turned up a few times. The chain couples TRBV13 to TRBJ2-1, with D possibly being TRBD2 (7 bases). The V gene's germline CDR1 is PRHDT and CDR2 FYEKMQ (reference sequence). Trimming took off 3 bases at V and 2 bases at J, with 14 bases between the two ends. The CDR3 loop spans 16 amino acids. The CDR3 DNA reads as TGTGCCAGCAGCTTGTTTCGGGGGGCCCCCTACAATGAGCAGTTCTTC. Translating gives CASSLFRGAPYNEQFF.

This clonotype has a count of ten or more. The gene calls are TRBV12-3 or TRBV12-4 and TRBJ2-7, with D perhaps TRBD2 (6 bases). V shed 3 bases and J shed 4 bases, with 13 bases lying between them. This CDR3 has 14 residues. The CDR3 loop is CASSFGGDFYEQYF. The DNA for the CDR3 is TGTGCCAGCAGTTTTGGCGGGGACTTTTACGAGCAGTACTTC.

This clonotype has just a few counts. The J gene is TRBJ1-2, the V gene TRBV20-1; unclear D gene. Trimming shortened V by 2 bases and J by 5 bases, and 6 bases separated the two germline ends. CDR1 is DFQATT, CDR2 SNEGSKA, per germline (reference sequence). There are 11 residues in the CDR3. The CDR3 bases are TGCAGTGCTAGATCGGAATATGGCTACACCTTC. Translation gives CSARSEYGYTF.

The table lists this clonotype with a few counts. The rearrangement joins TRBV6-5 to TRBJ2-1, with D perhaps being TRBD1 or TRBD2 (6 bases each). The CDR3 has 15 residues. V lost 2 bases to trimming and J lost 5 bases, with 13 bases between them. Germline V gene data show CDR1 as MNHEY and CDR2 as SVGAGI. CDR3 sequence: CASSYNGGQDNEQFF. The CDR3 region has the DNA TGTGCCAGCAGTTACAATGGGGGGCAGGACAATGAGCAGTTCTTC.

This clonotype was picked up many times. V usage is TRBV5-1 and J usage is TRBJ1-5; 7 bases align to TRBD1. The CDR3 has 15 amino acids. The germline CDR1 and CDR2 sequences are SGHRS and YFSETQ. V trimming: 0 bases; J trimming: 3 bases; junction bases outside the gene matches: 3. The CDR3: CASSLGGTANQPQHF. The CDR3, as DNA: TGCGCCAGCAGCTTGGGGGGGACAGCCAATCAGCCCCAGCATTTT.

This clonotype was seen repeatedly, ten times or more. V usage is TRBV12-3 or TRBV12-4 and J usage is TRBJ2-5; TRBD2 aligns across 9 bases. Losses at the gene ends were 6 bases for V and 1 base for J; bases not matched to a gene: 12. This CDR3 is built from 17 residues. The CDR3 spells CASSPWGRGGTQETQYF. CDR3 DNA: TGTGCCAGCAGCCCATGGGGGCGGGGGGGAACCCAAGAGACCCAGTACTTC.

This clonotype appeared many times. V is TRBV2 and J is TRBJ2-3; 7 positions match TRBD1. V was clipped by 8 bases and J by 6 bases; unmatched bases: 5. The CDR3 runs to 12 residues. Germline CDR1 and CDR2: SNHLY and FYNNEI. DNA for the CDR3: TGTGCCAGCGGCCGGGACAGCGATACGCAGTATTTT. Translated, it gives CASGRDSDTQYF. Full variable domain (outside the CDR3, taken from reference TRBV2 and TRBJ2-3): EPEVTQTPSHQVTQMGQEVILRCVPISNHLYFYWYRQILGQKVEFLVSFYNNEISEKSEIFDDQFSVERPDGSNFTLKIRSTKLEDSAMYFCASGRDSDTQYFGPGTRLTVL.